These 14 T cell receptor beta chains share one sample of origin, sequenced in a study of blood T cell repertoires in COVID-19. Assay used: immunoSEQ multiplex PCR; TCRdb lists only in-frame clones, some missing. The repertoire consists of about 40,000 clones, with 60% to 85% occurring once and the leading ten covering approximately 30%. Sequencing input: peripheral blood. These receptors came from a woman of 80 years or more with acute or convalescent COVID-19.

This CDR3 reads CASSTGTAGDEQYF. CDR3 bases: TGCGCCAGCAGCACTGGGACAGCCGGGGACGAGCAGTACTTC. The chain couples TRBV5-1 to TRBJ2-7; 7 bases map to TRBD1. The CDR3 covers 14 residues. The V segment lost 4 bases and the J segment 5 bases; nucleotides outside the gene matches: 9. From germline, CDR1 is SGHRS and CDR2 YFSETQ. The whole variable domain, filled in from reference TRBV5-1 and TRBJ2-7, reads KAGVTQTPRYLIKTRGQQVTLSCSPISGHRSVSWYQQTPGQGLQFLFEYFSETQRNKGNFPGRFSGRQFSNSRSEMNVSTLELGDSALYLCASSTGTAGDEQYFGPGTRLTVT.

This clone was detected a few times. J is TRBJ1-2 and V is TRBV5-1, with unresolved D. This CDR3 is built from 16 residues. Trimming took off 3 bases at V and 6 bases at J, with 21 bases between the two ends. Looked up from germline, CDR1 is SGHRS and CDR2 is YFSETQ. CDR3 nucleotides: TGCGCCAGCAGCTCGCGGGTGGATTTATCTGGTAATGGCTACACCTTC. It specifies CASSSRVDLSGNGYTF.

This chain links TRBV7-8 with TRBJ2-1; TRBD2 agrees at 7 bases. This CDR3 is 15 amino acids long. The ends lost 0 bases at V and 9 bases at J; junction bases unmatched: 8. The germline V gene has CDR1 SGHVS and CDR2 FQNEAQ. This CDR3 reads CASSLAIVGEGEQFF. The CDR3 DNA is TGTGCCAGCAGCTTAGCGATAGTAGGGGAGGGTGAGCAGTTCTTC.

This clone has only a few counts. V and J are TRBV4-2 and TRBJ2-2, with D possibly TRBD2 on 6 matching bases. This CDR3 comprises 15 residues. Trimming took 4 bases from V and 5 from J, leaving 14 bases between them. Germline-derived CDR1 and CDR2 are LGHNA and YNFKEQ. CDR3 residues: CASSPRVLATGELFF. The CDR3 nucleotides read TGTGCCAGCAGCCCCAGGGTACTAGCAACCGGGGAGCTGTTTTTT.

The V and J genes are TRBV5-1 and TRBJ2-7; D possibly corresponds to TRBD2 (6 bases). The CDR3 is made up of 14 amino acids. Germline lookup yields CDR1 SGHRS and CDR2 YFSETQ. The ends were cut back, 0 bases at V and 2 bases at J, with 9 bases in the middle. CDR3 in amino acids: CASSLGLETYEQYF. In nucleotides, the CDR3 is TGCGCCAGCAGCTTGGGACTAGAAACCTACGAGCAGTACTTC.

The rearrangement joins TRBV3-1 (or the pseudogene TRBV3-2) to TRBJ2-1; 9 positions agree with TRBD1. V was pared by 1 base and J by 8 bases, with 12 bases of the junction left unmatched. The CDR3 consists of 17 residues. Germline CDR1 reads LGHDT; CDR2 reads YNNKEL (reference sequence). This chain's CDR3 is CASSQVPPGQGWDEQFF. The CDR3 DNA follows: TGTGCCAGCAGCCAAGTTCCACCGGGACAGGGATGGGATGAGCAGTTCTTC.

The chain links TRBV5-1 to TRBJ2-5; 9 bases map to TRBD2. The trim removed 4 bases at V and 4 bases at J, leaving 11 bases unmatched. Germline CDR1 is SGHRS and CDR2 is YFSETQ. The CDR3 runs to 16 residues. Here the CDR3 reads CASSTGTSPSLETQYF. Written as DNA, the CDR3 is TGCGCCAGCAGCACCGGGACTAGCCCTTCATTAGAGACCCAGTACTTC.

The chain combines TRBV3-1 (or the pseudogene TRBV3-2) with TRBJ2-7; 12 bases are shared with TRBD2. This CDR3 has 15 residues. Trimming took 8 bases from V and 2 from J; bases not matched to a gene: 7. Germline V gene lookup returns CDR1 LGHDT and CDR2 YNNKEL (reference sequence). The CDR3 DNA reads TGTGCCAGCGGGCCAGGACTAGCGGGACCCTACGAGCAGTACTTC. Translating gives CASGPGLAGPYEQYF.

This clone was counted a single time. The chain links TRBV18 to TRBJ1-5; the match to TRBD1 covers 7 bases. This CDR3 is built from 15 residues. The germline V gene encodes CDR1 KGHSH and CDR2 LQKENI. After removal of 4 bases from V and 2 bases from J, the junction contained 5 bases not matched to a gene. The CDR3 loop reads CASSQGQRGNQPQHF. As DNA, the CDR3 is TGTGCCAGCTCACAGGGACAGAGAGGCAATCAGCCCCAGCATTTT.

The V and J genes are TRBV30 and TRBJ2-1; 12 bases match TRBD2. The CDR3 totals 14 residues. Germline V lookup: CDR1 GTSNPN, CDR2 SVGIG (reference sequence). V dropped 4 bases and J dropped 8; count of bases not matched to a gene: 6. The CDR3: CAWTGLAGTDEQFF. CDR3 bases: TGTGCCTGGACGGGACTAGCGGGTACCGATGAGCAGTTCTTC.

The V gene is TRBV6-5, the J gene TRBJ2-2; TRBD2 matches 7 bases. After removal of 7 bases from V and 12 bases from J, the junction contained 17 bases not matched to a gene. The germline CDR1 and CDR2 sequences are MNHEY and SVGAGI. The CDR3 length is 15 residues. The CDR3 spells CASNINLGRGNKLFF. CDR3 DNA sequence: TGTGCCAGCAATATAAACCTAGGGCGGGGGAATAAGCTGTTTTTT.

This rearrangement joins TRBV5-1 to TRBJ2-1; D remains ambiguous. V was cut by 4 bases and J by 0 bases, with 8 bases left in between. Per the germline V gene, CDR1 is SGHRS and CDR2 is YFSETQ. The CDR3 covers 14 residues. CDR3 coding DNA: TGCGCCAGCAGCCCTGCCAGCTCCTACAATGAGCAGTTCTTC. Its protein is CASSPASSYNEQFF.

A word on this clone: Different DNA sequences within this sample yield the same CDR3. Here the CDR3 reads CATSRGTSGSQETQYF. In nucleotides, the CDR3 is TGTGCCACCAGCAGAGGGACTAGCGGGTCCCAAGAGACCCAGTACTTC. The chain has TRBV15 and TRBJ2-5; 11 bases match TRBD2. From germline, CDR1 is LNHNV and CDR2 YYDKDF (reference sequence). V was clipped by 1 base and J by 1 base; unmatched bases: 2. The length of the CDR3 is 16 residues.

The chain has TRBV7-9 and TRBJ2-7, with D possibly being TRBD2 (6 bases). This CDR3 is built from 18 residues. Germline CDR1 and CDR2: SEHNR and FQNEAQ (reference sequence). The V gene lost 4 bases and the J gene lost 2 bases, with 24 bases spanning the gap. CDR3 coding DNA: TGTGCCAGCAGCTCGCCTAGGAGGGAGCTACGGTCGGCCTACGAGCAGTACTTC. Translated, it gives CASSSPRRELRSAYEQYF.